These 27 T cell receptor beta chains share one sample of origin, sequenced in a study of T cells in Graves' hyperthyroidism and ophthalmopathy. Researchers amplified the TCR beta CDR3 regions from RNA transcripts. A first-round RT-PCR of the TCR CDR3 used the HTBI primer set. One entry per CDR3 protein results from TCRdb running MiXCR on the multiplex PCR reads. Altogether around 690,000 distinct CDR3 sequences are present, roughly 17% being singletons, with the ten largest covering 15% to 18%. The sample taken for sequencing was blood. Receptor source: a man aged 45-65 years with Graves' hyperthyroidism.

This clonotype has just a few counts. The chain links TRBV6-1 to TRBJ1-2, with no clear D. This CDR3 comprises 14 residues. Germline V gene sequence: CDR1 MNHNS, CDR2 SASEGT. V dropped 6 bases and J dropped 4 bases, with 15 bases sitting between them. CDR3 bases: TGTGCCAGCAGCATGGACGCTACCTTCTATGGCTACACCTTC. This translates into CASSMDATFYGYTF.

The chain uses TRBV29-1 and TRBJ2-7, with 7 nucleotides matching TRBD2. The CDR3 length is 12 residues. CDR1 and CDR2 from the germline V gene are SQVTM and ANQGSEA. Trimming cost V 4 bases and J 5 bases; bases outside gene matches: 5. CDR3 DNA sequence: TGCAGCGTTGCGAGTCGGGGGGACGAGCAGTACTTC. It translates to CSVASRGDEQYF.

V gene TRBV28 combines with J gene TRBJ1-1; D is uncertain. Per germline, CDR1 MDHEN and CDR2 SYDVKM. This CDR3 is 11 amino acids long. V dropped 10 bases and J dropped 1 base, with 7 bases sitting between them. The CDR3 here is CATLSNTEAFF. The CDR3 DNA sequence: TGTGCCACCCTTTCGAACACTGAAGCTTTCTTT. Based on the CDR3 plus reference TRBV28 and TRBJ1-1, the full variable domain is DVKVTQSSRYLVKRTGEKVFLECVQDMDHENMFWYRQDPGLGLRLIYFSYDVKMKEKGDIPEGYSVSREKKERFSLILESASTNQTSMYLCATLSNTEAFFGQGTRLTVV.

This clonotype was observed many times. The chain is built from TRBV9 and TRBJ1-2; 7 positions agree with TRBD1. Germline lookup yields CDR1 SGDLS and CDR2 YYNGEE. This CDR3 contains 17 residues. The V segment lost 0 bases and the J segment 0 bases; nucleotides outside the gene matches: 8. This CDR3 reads CASSVGGTVFSNYGYTF. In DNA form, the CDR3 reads TGTGCCAGCAGCGTAGGAGGGACAGTATTTTCTAACTATGGCTACACCTTC. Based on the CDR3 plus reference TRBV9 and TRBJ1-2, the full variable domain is DSGVTQTPKHLITATGQRVTLRCSPRSGDLSVYWYQQSLDQGLQFLIQYYNGEERAKGNILERFSAQQFPDLHSELNLSSLELGDSALYFCASSVGGTVFSNYGYTFGSGTRLTVV.

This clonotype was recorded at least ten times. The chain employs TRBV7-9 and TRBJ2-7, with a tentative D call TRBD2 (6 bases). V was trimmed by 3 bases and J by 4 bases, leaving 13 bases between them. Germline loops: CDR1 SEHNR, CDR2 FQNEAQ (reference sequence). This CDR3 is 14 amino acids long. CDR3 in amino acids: CASSLPGLLYEQYF. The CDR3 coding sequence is TGTGCCAGCAGCTTGCCGGGACTCCTATACGAGCAGTACTTC.

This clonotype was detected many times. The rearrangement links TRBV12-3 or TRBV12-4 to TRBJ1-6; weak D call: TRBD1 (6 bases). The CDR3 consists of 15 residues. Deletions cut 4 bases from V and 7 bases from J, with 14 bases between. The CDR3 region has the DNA TGTGCCAGCAGTTCCGAACAGGGCCTGAATTCACCCCTCCACTTT. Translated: CASSSEQGLNSPLHF.

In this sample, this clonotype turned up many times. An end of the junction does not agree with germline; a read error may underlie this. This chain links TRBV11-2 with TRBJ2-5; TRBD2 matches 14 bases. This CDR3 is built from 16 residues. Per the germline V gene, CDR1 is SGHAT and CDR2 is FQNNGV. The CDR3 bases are TGTGCCAGCAGCCAGGGACTAGCGGGAGAGGGAGAGGCCCAGTACTTC. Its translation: CASSQGLAGEGEAQYF. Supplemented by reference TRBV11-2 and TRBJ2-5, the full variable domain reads EAGVAQSPRYKIIEKRQSVAFWCNPISGHATLYWYQQILGQGPKLLIQFQNNGVVDDSQLPKDRFSAERLKGVDSTLKIQPAKLEDSAVYLCASSQGLAGEGEAQYFGPGTRLLVL.

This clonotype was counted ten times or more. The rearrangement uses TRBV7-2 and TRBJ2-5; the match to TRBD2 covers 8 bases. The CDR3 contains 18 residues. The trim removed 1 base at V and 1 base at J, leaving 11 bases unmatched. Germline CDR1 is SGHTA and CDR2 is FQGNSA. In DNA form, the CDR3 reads TGTGCCAGCAGCTTAGGGCCCCCGGGACTAGGGGGCCAAGAGACCCAGTACTTC. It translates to CASSLGPPGLGGQETQYF.

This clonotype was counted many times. Here the CDR3 DNA reads TGTGCCATCAGTGAAGGGGGCCTCTCTGGAAACACCATATATTTT. Translated: CAISEGGLSGNTIYF. The chain joins TRBV10-3 to TRBJ1-3; TRBD1 aligns across 7 bases. The CDR3 totals 15 residues. The J segment lost 0 bases and the V segment lost 3 bases, leaving 2 bases of the junction unmatched. Germline V gives CDR1 ENHRY, CDR2 SYGVKD.

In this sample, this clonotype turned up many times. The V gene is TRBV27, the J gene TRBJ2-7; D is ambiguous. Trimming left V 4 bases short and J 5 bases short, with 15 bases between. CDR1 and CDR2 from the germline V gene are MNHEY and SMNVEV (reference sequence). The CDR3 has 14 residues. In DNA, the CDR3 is TGTGCCAGCAGTTCCCGGTTTAAGGGCGACGAGCAGTACTTC. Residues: CASSSRFKGDEQYF.

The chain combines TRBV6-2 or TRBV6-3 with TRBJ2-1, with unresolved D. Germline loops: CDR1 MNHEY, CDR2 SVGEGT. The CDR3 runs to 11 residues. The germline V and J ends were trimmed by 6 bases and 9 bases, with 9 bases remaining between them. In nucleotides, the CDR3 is TGTGCCAGCAGGGTTGTTGGTGAGCAGTTCTTC. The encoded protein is CASRVVGEQFF.

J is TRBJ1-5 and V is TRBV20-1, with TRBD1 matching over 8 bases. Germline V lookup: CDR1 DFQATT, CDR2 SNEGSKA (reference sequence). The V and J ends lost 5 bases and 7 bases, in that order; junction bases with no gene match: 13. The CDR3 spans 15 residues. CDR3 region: CSAGYGQGRTQPQHF. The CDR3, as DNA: TGCAGTGCTGGGTACGGACAGGGAAGGACCCAGCCCCAGCATTTT.

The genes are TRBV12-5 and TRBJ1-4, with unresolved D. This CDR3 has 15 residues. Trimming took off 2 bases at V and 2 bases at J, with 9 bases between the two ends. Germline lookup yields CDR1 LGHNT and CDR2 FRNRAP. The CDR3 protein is CASGLLVHTNEKLFF. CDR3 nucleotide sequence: TGTGCTAGTGGTTTGTTGGTTCACACTAATGAAAAACTGTTTTTT.

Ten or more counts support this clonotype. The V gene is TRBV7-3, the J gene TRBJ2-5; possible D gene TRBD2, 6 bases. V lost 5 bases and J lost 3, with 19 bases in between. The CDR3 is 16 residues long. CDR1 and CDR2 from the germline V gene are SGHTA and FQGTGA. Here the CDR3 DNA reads TGTGCCAGCAGCCCAACTAGCAGGTGGAACAAAGAGACCCAGTACTTC. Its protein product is CASSPTSRWNKETQYF.

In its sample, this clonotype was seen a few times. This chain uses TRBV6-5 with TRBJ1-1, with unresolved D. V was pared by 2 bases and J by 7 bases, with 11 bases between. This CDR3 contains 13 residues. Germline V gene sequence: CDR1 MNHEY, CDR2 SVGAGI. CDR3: CASSYTQTIEAFF. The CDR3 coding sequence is TGTGCCAGCAGTTACACACAGACAATTGAAGCTTTCTTT.

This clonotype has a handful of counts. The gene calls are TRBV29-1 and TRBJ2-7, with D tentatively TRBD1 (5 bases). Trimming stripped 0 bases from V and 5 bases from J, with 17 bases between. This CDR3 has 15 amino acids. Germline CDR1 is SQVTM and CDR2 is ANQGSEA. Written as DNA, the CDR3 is TGCAGCGTTGAAGATAGTAGAAGGGGCTTGGACGAGCAGTACTTC. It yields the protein CSVEDSRRGLDEQYF.

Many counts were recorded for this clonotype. The CDR3 coding sequence is TGCGCCAGCAGTGAGTCGGTAGGGCCTCAAGAGACCCAGTACTTC. Amino acids: CASSESVGPQETQYF. This chain joins TRBV10-1 and TRBJ2-5; D unresolved. The germline V and J ends were trimmed by 0 bases and 2 bases, with 10 bases remaining between them. The CDR3 consists of 15 residues. Germline V CDR1 and CDR2: WNHNN, SYGVQD (reference sequence).

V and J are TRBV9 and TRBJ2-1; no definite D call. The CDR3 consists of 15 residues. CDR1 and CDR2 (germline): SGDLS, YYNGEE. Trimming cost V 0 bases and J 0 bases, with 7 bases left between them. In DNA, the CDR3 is TGTGCCAGCAGCGTAGCGGATACCTCCTACAATGAGCAGTTCTTC. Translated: CASSVADTSYNEQFF. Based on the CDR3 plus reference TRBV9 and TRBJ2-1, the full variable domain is DSGVTQTPKHLITATGQRVTLRCSPRSGDLSVYWYQQSLDQGLQFLIQYYNGEERAKGNILERFSAQQFPDLHSELNLSSLELGDSALYFCASSVADTSYNEQFFGPGTRLTVL.

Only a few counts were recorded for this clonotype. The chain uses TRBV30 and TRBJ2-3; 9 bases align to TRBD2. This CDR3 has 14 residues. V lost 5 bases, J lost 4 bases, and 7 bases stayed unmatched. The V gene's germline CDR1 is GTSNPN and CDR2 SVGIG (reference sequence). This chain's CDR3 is CAWGGGGSADTQYF. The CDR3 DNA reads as TGTGCCTGGGGCGGGGGGGGATCGGCAGATACGCAGTATTTT.

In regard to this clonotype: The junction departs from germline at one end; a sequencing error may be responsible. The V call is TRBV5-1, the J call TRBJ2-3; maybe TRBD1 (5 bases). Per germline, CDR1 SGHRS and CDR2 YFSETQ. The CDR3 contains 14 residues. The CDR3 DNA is TGCGCCAGCAGCTTGCAATCGCCCACAGGTACGCAGTATTTT. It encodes CASSLQSPTGTQYF.

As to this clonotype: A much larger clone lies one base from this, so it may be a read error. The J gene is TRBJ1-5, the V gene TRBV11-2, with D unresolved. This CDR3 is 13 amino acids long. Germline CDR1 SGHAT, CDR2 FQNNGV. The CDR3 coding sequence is TGTGCCAGCAGCCTTGGGAGGATTCAGCCCCACCATTTT. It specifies CASSLGRIQPHHF.

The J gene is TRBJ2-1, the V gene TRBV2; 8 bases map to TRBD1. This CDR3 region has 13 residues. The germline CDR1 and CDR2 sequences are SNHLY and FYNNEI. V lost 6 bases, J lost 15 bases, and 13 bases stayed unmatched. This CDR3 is CASRGGQAKNPFF. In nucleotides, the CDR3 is TGTGCCAGCAGAGGGGGACAGGCTAAAAACCCGTTCTTC. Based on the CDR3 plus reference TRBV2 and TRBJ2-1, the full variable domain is EPEVTQTPSHQVTQMGQEVILRCVPISNHLYFYWYRQILGQKVEFLVSFYNNEISEKSEIFDDQFSVERPDGSNFTLKIRSTKLEDSAMYFCASRGGQAKNPFFGPGTRLTVL.

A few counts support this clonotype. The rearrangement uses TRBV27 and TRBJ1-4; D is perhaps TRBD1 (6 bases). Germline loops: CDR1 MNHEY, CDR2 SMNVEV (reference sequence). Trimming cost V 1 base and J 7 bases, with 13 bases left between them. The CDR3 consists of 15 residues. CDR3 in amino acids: CASSLYQGLGEKLFF. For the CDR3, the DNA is TGTGCCAGCAGTTTATATCAGGGGCTGGGTGAAAAACTGTTTTTT.

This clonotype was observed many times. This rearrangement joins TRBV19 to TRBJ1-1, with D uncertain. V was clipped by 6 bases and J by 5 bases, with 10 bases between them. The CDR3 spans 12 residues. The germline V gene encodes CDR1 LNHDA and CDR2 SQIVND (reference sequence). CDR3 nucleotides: TGTGCCAGTAGGAAAACGAGGACTGAAGCTTTCTTT. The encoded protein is CASRKTRTEAFF.

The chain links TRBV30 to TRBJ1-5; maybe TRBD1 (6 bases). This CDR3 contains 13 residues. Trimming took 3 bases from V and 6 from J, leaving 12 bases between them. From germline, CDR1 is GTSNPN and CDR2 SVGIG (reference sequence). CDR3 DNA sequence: TGTGCCTGGAGAGGGGGGGCCGGTCAGCCCCAGCATTTT. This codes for CAWRGGAGQPQHF.

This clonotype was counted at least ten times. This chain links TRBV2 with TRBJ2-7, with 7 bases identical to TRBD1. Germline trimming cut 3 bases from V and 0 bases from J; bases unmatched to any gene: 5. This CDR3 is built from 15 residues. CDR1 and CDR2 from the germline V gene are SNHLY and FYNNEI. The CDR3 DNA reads TGTGCCAGCAGTGAGACAGGGCAAAACTCCTACGAGCAGTACTTC. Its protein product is CASSETGQNSYEQYF. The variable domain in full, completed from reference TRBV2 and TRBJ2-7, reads EPEVTQTPSHQVTQMGQEVILRCVPISNHLYFYWYRQILGQKVEFLVSFYNNEISEKSEIFDDQFSVERPDGSNFTLKIRSTKLEDSAMYFCASSETGQNSYEQYFGPGTRLTVT.

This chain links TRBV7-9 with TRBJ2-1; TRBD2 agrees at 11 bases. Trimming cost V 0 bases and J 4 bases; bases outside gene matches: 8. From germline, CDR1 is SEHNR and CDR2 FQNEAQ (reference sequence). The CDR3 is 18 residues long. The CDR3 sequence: CASSLARGLAVRYNEQFF. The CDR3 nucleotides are TGTGCCAGCAGCTTAGCGCGGGGACTAGCGGTTAGATACAATGAGCAGTTCTTC.